This T cell receptor beta chain was identified in a study of shared clonotypes between healthy human individuals. Study-wide context: Each donor contributed plates that comprised three CD4 naive, three CD4 memory, two CD8 naive and one CD8 memory.

The repertoire was sequenced with immunoSEQ multiplex PCR; TCRdb's copy has only in-frame clones and lacks some. Of about 2.3 million clones in the sample, more than 80% were seen once. V lost 3 bases and J lost 6; bases outside the gene matches: 12. The germline gives CDR1 KGHSH, CDR2 LQKENI. The CDR3 contains 16 residues. The source is a man younger than 35 in good health. Some clones in this sample may be carry-over from other donors' samples. The chain carries TRBV18 and TRBJ2-7; 9 nucleotides match TRBD1. The material sequenced was naive CD4+ T cells from PBMCs. Subset denoted: CD45RA+ positively selected. The CDR3 loop reads CASSPSGQGTGFEQYF. In DNA, the CDR3 is TGTGCCAGCTCACCTTCGGGACAGGGAACGGGCTTCGAGCAGTACTTC.